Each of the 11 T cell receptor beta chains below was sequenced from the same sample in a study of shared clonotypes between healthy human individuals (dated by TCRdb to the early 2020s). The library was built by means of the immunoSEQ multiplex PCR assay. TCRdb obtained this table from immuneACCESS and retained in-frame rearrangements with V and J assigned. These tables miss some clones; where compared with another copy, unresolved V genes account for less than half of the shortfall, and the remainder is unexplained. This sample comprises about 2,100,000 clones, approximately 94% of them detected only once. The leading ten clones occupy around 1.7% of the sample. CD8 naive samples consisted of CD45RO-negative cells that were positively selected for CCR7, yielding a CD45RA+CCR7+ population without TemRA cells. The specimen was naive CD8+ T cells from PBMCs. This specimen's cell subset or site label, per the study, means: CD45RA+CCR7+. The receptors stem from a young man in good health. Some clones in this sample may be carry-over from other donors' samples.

In nucleotides, the CDR3 is TGTGCCAGCAGCGTAGGTGCAGCCACCGGGGAGCTGTTTTTT. Its translation is CASSVGAATGELFF. The V call is TRBV9, the J call TRBJ2-2, with D hard to call. V was cut by 0 bases and J by 4 bases, with 7 bases left in between. Germline CDR1 SGDLS, CDR2 YYNGEE. This CDR3 comprises 14 residues.

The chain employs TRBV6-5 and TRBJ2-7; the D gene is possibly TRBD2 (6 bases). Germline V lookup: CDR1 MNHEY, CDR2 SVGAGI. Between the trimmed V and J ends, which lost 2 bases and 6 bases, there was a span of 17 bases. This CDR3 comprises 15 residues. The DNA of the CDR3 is TGTGCCAGCAGTTACGGAACGGGACTCTGGAGCGAGCAGTACTTC. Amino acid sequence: CASSYGTGLWSEQYF.

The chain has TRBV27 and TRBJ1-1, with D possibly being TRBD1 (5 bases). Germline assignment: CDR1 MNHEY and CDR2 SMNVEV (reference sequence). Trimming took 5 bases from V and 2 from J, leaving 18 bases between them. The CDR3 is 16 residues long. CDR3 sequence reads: CASSPRDRRYNTEAFF. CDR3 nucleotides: TGTGCCAGCAGTCCAAGGGACCGCCGGTATAACACTGAAGCTTTCTTT.

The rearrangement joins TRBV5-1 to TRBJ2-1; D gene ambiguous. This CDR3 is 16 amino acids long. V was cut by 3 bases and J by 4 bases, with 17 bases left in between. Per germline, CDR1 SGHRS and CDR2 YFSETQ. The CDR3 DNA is TGCGCCAGCAGCTCGCCGCGGATCGGGCCTTACAATGAGCAGTTCTTC. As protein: CASSSPRIGPYNEQFF.

Here the CDR3 DNA reads TGTGCCAGCAGCTTCCGGGACTTAGGGACTGAAGCTTTCTTT. This sequence encodes CASSFRDLGTEAFF. This sequence joins TRBV28 and TRBJ1-1, with D possibly being TRBD1 (5 bases). The germline V gene has CDR1 MDHEN and CDR2 SYDVKM. V lost 6 bases to trimming and J lost 5 bases, with 16 bases between them. CDR3 length equals 14 residues.

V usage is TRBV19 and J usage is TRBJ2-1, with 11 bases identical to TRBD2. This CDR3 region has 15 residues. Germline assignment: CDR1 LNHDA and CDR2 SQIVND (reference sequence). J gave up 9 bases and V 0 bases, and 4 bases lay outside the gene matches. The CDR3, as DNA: TGTGCCAGTAGTATAGATAGCGGGAGGGGCACTGAGCAGTTCTTC. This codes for CASSIDSGRGTEQFF.

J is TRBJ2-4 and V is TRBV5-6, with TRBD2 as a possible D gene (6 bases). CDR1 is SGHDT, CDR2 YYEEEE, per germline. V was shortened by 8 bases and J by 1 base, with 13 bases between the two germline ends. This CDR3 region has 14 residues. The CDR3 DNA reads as TGTGCCAGTCGGGACTTGAGGGCCAAAAACATTCAGTACTTC. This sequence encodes CASRDLRAKNIQYF.

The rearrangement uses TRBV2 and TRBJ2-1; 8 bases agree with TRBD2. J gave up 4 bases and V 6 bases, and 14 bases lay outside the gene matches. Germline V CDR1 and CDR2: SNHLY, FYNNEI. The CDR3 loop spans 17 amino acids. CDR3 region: CASRAKGLAGLYNEQFF. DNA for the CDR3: TGTGCCAGCAGAGCTAAGGGGCTAGCGGGCTTATACAATGAGCAGTTCTTC.

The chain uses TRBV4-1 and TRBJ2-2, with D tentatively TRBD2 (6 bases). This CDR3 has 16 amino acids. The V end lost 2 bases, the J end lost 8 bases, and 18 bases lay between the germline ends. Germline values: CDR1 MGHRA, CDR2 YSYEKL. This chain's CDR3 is CASSQTPGVIRGELFF. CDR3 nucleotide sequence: TGCGCCAGCAGCCAAACCCCGGGGGTTATCAGGGGGGAGCTGTTTTTT.

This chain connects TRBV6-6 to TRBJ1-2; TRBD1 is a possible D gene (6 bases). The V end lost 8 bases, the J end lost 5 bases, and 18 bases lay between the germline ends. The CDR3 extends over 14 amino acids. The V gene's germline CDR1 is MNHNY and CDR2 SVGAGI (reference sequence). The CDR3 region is CASSEKGGPYGYTF. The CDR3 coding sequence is TGTGCCAGCTCTGAGAAGGGGGGTCCATATGGCTACACCTTC.

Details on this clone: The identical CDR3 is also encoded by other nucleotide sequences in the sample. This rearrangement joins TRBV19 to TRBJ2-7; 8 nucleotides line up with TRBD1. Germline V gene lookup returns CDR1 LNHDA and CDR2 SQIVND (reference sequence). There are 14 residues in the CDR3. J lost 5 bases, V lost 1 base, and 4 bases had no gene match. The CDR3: CASSIGTGSHEQYF. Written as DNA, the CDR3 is TGTGCCAGTAGTATAGGGACAGGGTCCCACGAGCAGTACTTC.